The clone carrying this T cell receptor (beta chain) was found many times. The time point: patch test 3, about 24 weeks after DPC sensitization. The treatment was: therapeutic diphenylcyclopropenone sensitization with weekly scalp DPC. These data come from a study of human T cells and chemical hapten exposure. Study-level background: Per-sample variation in TCR yield stemmed mainly from small pooled library volume differences.

The junction had 3 bases not matched to a gene; V was cut back by 7 bases and J by 3 bases. The CDR3 has 13 residues. The germline CDR1 and CDR2 sequences are KGHSH and LQKENI. Within the library, unique molecular identifiers were attached to each individual cDNA molecule. From the RACE reads, TCRdb called clonotypes with MiXCR, one entry per CDR3 protein. The sample includes 27,000 or so distinct CDR3 sequences, nearly 6% of them seen just once. Source: whole blood, taken in connection with sensitization to the hapten diphenylcyclopropenone (DPC). The TCR sequence derives from a man aged 25 to 45 with alopecia areata. Some clones in this sample may be carry-over from other donors' samples. The V and J genes are TRBV18 and TRBJ1-1; 9 nucleotides align to TRBD1. DNA for the CDR3: TGTGCCAGCTTACAGGGGGCAGACACTGAAGCTTTCTTT. Its translation: CASLQGADTEAFF.